Each of the 20 T cell receptor beta chains below was sequenced from the same sample in a study of cytomegalovirus exposure and HLA in healthy donors. The PCR contained 60 Vbeta and 13 Jbeta primers. Data came from immunoSEQ multiplex PCR; TCRdb stores just in-frame clones and leaves some out. This table has about 130,000 clones, 60% to 75% appearing once. The specimen was PBMCs. The origin of the receptors is a woman aged 50 to 60 in good health and CMV-seropositive.

J is TRBJ1-2 and V is TRBV18; TRBD1 might be the D (6 bases). V lost 2 bases, J lost 8 bases, and 15 bases lay in between. Per germline, CDR1 KGHSH and CDR2 LQKENI. CDR3 length: 14 residues. For the CDR3, the DNA is TGTGCCAGCTCACCAGAGGGCAGGGGAGACGGCTACACCTTC. It yields the protein CASSPEGRGDGYTF. Together with reference TRBV18 and TRBJ1-2, the CDR3 gives the full variable domain: NAGVMQNPRHLVRRRGQEARLRCSPMKGHSHVYWYRQLPEEGLKFMVYLQKENIIDESGMPKERFSAEFPKEGPSILRIQQVVRGDSAAYFCASSPEGRGDGYTFGSGTRLTVV.

This clone was seen just once. The chain couples TRBV11-3 to TRBJ1-6; perhaps TRBD1 as D (5 bases). This CDR3 is 17 amino acids long. Trimming shortened V by 1 base and J by 9 bases, and 19 bases separated the two germline ends. Germline CDR1 is SGHNT and CDR2 is YENEEA. The CDR3 DNA is TGTGCCAGCAGCTTAGTTCCGGGGGTCGGGAGAGGTTCACCCCTCCACTTT. Amino acid sequence: CASSLVPGVGRGSPLHF.

The count of this clone is one. J is TRBJ2-7 and V is TRBV18, with D maybe TRBD1 (6 bases). CDR3 length equals 14 residues. Looked up from germline, CDR1 is KGHSH and CDR2 is LQKENI. The V end was cut by 3 bases, the J end by 5 bases, with 14 bases between. Here the CDR3 reads CASSPPAGDDEQYF. The CDR3 DNA is TGTGCCAGCTCACCTCCGGCAGGGGATGACGAGCAGTACTTC.

Note on this clone: In the same sample, other DNA sequences code for this CDR3. V and J are TRBV25-1 and TRBJ1-6; possibly TRBD1 for D (5 bases). Germline CDR1 reads MGHDK; CDR2 reads SYGVNS. V lost 5 bases, J lost 5 bases, and 13 bases lay in between. The CDR3 totals 15 residues. The CDR3 reads CASSNGRQNNSPLHF. DNA of the CDR3: TGTGCCAGCAGTAACGGCAGACAGAATAATTCACCCCTCCACTTT. The full variable domain, its missing parts supplied by reference TRBV25-1 and TRBJ1-6, is EADIYQTPRYLVIGTGKKITLECSQTMGHDKMYWYQQDPGMELHLIHYSYGVNSTEKGDLSSESTVSRIRTEHFPLTLESARPSHTSQYLCASSNGRQNNSPLHFGNGTRLTVT.

The chain couples TRBV7-9 to TRBJ2-2, with D perhaps matching TRBD1 (6 bases). The length of the CDR3 is 14 residues. The V and J ends lost 3 bases and 6 bases respectively, with 11 bases between them. Per the germline V gene, CDR1 is SEHNR and CDR2 is FQNEAQ (reference sequence). Here the CDR3 DNA reads TGTGCCAGCAGCTTTACAGGGCGGGCCGGGGAGCTGTTTTTT. The encoded protein is CASSFTGRAGELFF.

This sequence joins TRBV15 and TRBJ2-7; TRBD2 matches at 8 bases. The junction had 5 bases not matched to a gene; V was cut back by 0 bases and J by 1 base. Looked up from germline, CDR1 is LNHNV and CDR2 is YYDKDF (reference sequence). The CDR3 spans 16 residues. For the CDR3, the DNA is TGTGCCACCAGCAGAGACGGGGGGGCGACTTCCTACGAGCAGTACTTC. It encodes CATSRDGGATSYEQYF. Drawing the rest from reference TRBV15 and TRBJ2-7, the complete variable domain is DAMVIQNPRYQVTQFGKPVTLSCSQTLNHNVMYWYQQKSSQAPKLLFHYYDKDFNNEADTPDNFQSRRPNTSFCFLDIRSPGLGDTAMYLCATSRDGGATSYEQYFGPGTRLTVT.

This chain joins TRBV6-4 and TRBJ2-1; the D gene is possibly TRBD2 (5 bases). This CDR3 has 13 amino acids. The V gene lost 7 bases and the J gene lost 4 bases, with 11 bases spanning the gap. Per germline, CDR1 MRHNA and CDR2 SNTAGT. The CDR3 sequence: CASTRRIYNEQFF. Written as DNA, the CDR3 is TGTGCCAGCACCCGGAGGATTTACAATGAGCAGTTCTTC.

The CDR3 is CSVSAGTWGGYTF. In nucleotides, the CDR3 is TGCAGCGTGTCCGCGGGGACGTGGGGGGGCTACACCTTC. This rearrangement joins TRBV29-1 to TRBJ1-2; possible D gene TRBD1, 5 bases. There are 13 residues in the CDR3. V lost 6 bases to trimming and J lost 8 bases, with 19 bases between them. Per germline, CDR1 SQVTM and CDR2 ANQGSEA.

CDR3 DNA sequence: TGTGCCAGCAGCTTACAGTTTTTCTCTGGAAACACCATATATTTT. This sequence encodes CASSLQFFSGNTIYF. V usage is TRBV7-8 and J usage is TRBJ1-3; D is unclear. In germline, CDR1 is SGHVS, CDR2 FQNEAQ. The germline V and J ends were trimmed by 2 bases and 0 bases, with 8 bases remaining between them. The CDR3 spans 15 residues.

The chain has TRBV9 and TRBJ2-2, with 12 bases aligning to TRBD1. This CDR3 has 16 residues. Germline values: CDR1 SGDLS, CDR2 YYNGEE. V shed 1 base and J 3 bases; nucleotides not matched to a gene: 1. CDR3: CASSVRDRGHTGELFF. In DNA form, the CDR3 reads TGTGCCAGCAGCGTAAGGGACAGGGGGCACACCGGGGAGCTGTTTTTT.

The rearrangement uses TRBV5-4 and TRBJ2-3; TRBD2 aligns across 7 bases. Trimming cost V 0 bases and J 6 bases; bases outside gene matches: 4. This CDR3 spans 14 amino acids. From germline, CDR1 is SGHNT and CDR2 YYREEE (reference sequence). The CDR3 protein is CASSLVAGVDTQYF. The CDR3 DNA sequence: TGTGCCAGCAGCTTGGTGGCGGGGGTGGATACGCAGTATTTT.

The chain combines TRBV2 with TRBJ2-3; no reliable D call. Germline V lookup: CDR1 SNHLY, CDR2 FYNNEI. The CDR3 length is 13 residues. Trimming left V 5 bases short and J 7 bases short, with 13 bases between. The CDR3 loop is CASSSTRPYTQYF. The CDR3 DNA reads TGTGCCAGCAGTTCGACTCGCCCATATACGCAGTATTTT.

This clone was recorded a few times. The V call is TRBV7-9, the J call TRBJ1-1; D is unclear. Germline CDR1 and CDR2: SEHNR and FQNEAQ (reference sequence). V was shortened by 1 base and J by 2 bases, with 8 bases between the two germline ends. This CDR3 spans 14 amino acids. This CDR3 reads CASSLGTYNTEAFF. CDR3 nucleotides: TGTGCCAGCAGCTTAGGAACCTATAACACTGAAGCTTTCTTT.

V and J are TRBV4-3 and TRBJ2-1, with 11 bases lining up with TRBD2. The CDR3 runs 14 residues. V was clipped by 1 base and J by 15 bases; unmatched bases: 8. The germline CDR1 and CDR2 sequences are LGHNA and YSLEER. DNA of the CDR3: TGCGCCAGCAGCCAAGGGCTTCTAGCGGGGGGCAGGTTCTTC. Amino acids: CASSQGLLAGGRFF.

This clone was seen more than once but under ten times. This chain links TRBV18 with TRBJ1-1, with D unresolved. There are 14 residues in the CDR3. V gave up 2 bases and J gave up 0 bases, with 7 bases separating them. Germline CDR1 is KGHSH and CDR2 is LQKENI. The CDR3 nucleotides read TGTGCCAGCTCACCAGCGACTTTGAACACTGAAGCTTTCTTT. This translates into CASSPATLNTEAFF.

V gene TRBV5-1 combines with J gene TRBJ2-7; D unresolved. From germline, CDR1 is SGHRS and CDR2 YFSETQ. The CDR3 is 13 residues long. V lost 0 bases to trimming and J lost 4 bases, with 8 bases between them. The DNA of the CDR3 is TGCGCCAGCAGCTTGGCCGTCAGATACGAGCAGTACTTC. This encodes CASSLAVRYEQYF. The full variable domain, rest sourced from reference TRBV5-1 and TRBJ2-7, is KAGVTQTPRYLIKTRGQQVTLSCSPISGHRSVSWYQQTPGQGLQFLFEYFSETQRNKGNFPGRFSGRQFSNSRSEMNVSTLELGDSALYLCASSLAVRYEQYFGPGTRLTVT.

This chain links TRBV18 with TRBJ1-5; D possibly corresponds to TRBD1 (5 bases). Germline loops: CDR1 KGHSH, CDR2 LQKENI. V lost 3 bases, J lost 5 bases, and 14 bases lay in between. This CDR3 region has 15 residues. This CDR3 is CASSPRAAKDQPQHF. Written as DNA, the CDR3 is TGTGCCAGCTCACCCAGGGCGGCGAAGGATCAGCCCCAGCATTTT.

V gene TRBV5-1 combines with J gene TRBJ2-2; no reliable D call. Trimming shortened V by 3 bases and J by 6 bases, and 9 bases separated the two germline ends. The CDR3 length is 13 residues. The germline gives CDR1 SGHRS, CDR2 YFSETQ. The CDR3 DNA is TGCGCCAGCAGCTCTAGTATCGCCGGGGAGCTGTTTTTT. Translated, it gives CASSSSIAGELFF.

This chain uses TRBV7-2 with TRBJ1-1; tentatively, D is TRBD1 (5 bases). Trimming pared 5 bases from V and 1 base from J, leaving 8 bases between. This CDR3 region has 13 residues. In germline, CDR1 is SGHTA, CDR2 FQGNSA. The CDR3, as DNA: TGTGCCAGCAGCATCGACAGGAACACTGAAGCTTTCTTT. Translated: CASSIDRNTEAFF. Filled out from reference TRBV7-2 and TRBJ1-1, the complete variable domain reads GAGVSQSPSNKVTEKGKDVELRCDPISGHTALYWYRQSLGQGLEFLIYFQGNSAPDKSGLPSDRFSAERTGGSVSTLTIQRTQQEDSAVYLCASSIDRNTEAFFGQGTRLTVV.

The J gene is TRBJ2-5, the V gene TRBV6-5, with D unclear. The V end lost 5 bases, the J end lost 4 bases, and 8 bases lay between the germline ends. The CDR3 extends over 12 amino acids. Germline V gene data show CDR1 as MNHEY and CDR2 as SVGAGI. This CDR3 is CASSATLETQYF. The DNA for the CDR3 is TGTGCCAGCAGTGCGACTCTAGAGACCCAGTACTTC.